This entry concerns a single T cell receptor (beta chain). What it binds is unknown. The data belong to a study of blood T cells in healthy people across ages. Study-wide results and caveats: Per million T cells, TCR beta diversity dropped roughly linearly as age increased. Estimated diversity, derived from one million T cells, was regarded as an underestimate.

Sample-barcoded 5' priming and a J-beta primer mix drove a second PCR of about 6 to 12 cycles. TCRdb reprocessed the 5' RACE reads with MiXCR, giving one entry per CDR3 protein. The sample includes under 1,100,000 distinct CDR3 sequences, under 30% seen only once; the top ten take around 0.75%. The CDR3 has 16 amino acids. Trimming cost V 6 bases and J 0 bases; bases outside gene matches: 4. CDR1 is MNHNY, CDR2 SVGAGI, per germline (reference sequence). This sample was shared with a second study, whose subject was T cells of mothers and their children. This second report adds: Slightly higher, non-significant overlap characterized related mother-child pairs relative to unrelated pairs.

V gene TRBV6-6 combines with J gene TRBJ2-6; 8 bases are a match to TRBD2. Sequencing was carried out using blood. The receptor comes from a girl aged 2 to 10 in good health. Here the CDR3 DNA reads TGTGCCAGCAGAGGACTAGCAACCTCTGGGGCCAACGTCCTGACTTTC. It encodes CASRGLATSGANVLTF.